The 16 T cell receptor beta chains listed next were all sequenced from one sample in a study of T cell repertoires in cytomegalovirus infection (dated by TCRdb to the late 2010s). Per the publication, the treatment or condition label means: in vitro stimulation with specific CMV peptide epitopes to enrich CMV-specific T cells. Sequencing used an Illumina HiSeq 1500. TCRdb passed the public sequencing reads through fastp at Q25 and MiXCR, retaining productive beta sequences. Merged by CDR3 protein, the rows form single entries marked with the most common genes and DNA. The sample profile shows approximately 730,000 distinct CDR3 sequences; about 27% of them were found once. The top ten hold about 12% of the sample. No cognate antigen is known for these TCRs. This material consisted of cultured CD8+ T cells from PBMCs, taken from culture after CMV antigen stimulation. All receptors derive from a human donor in good health (CMV status not recorded). Some clones in this sample may be carry-over from other donors' samples.

In its sample, this clonotype was seen many times. This chain uses TRBV19 with TRBJ1-1; D is unclear. The V end was cut by 3 bases, the J end by 4 bases, with 3 bases between. Germline-derived CDR1 and CDR2 are LNHDA and SQIVND (reference sequence). This CDR3 comprises 11 residues. CDR3 protein: CASSMGTEAFF. In nucleotides, the CDR3 is TGTGCCAGTAGTATGGGCACTGAAGCTTTCTTT.

The rearrangement joins TRBV7-9 to TRBJ2-7; D possibly corresponds to TRBD2 (6 bases). The CDR3 loop spans 14 amino acids. The V end lost 4 bases, the J end lost 3 bases, and 13 bases lay between the germline ends. The V gene's germline CDR1 is SEHNR and CDR2 FQNEAQ (reference sequence). The CDR3 reads CASSYSGFDYEQYF. In DNA form, the CDR3 reads TGTGCCAGCAGCTATAGCGGATTCGACTACGAGCAGTACTTC.

This clonotype was seen repeatedly, ten times or more. The chain uses TRBV18 and TRBJ2-1; the D gene is possibly TRBD1 (6 bases). The CDR3 is 14 amino acids. The V gene's germline CDR1 is KGHSH and CDR2 LQKENI. Trimming pared 2 bases from V and 7 bases from J, leaving 12 bases between. CDR3 sequence: CASSPNRTANEQFF. The CDR3 DNA sequence: TGTGCCAGCTCACCAAACAGGACAGCTAATGAGCAGTTCTTC.

This clonotype was recorded many times. J is TRBJ2-1 and V is TRBV7-6, with 10 bases fitting TRBD2. V dropped 5 bases and J dropped 2; count of bases not matched to a gene: 9. The CDR3 spans 17 residues. Germline V gene sequence: CDR1 SGHVS, CDR2 FNYEAQ. The CDR3 nucleotides read TGTGCCAGCAGCCCCACAAGTGGGACTAGCGCCTACAATGAGCAGTTCTTC. Its protein is CASSPTSGTSAYNEQFF.

This chain connects TRBV4-3 to TRBJ2-2; the match to TRBD2 covers 9 bases. J gave up 3 bases and V 1 base, and 6 bases lay outside the gene matches. The CDR3 runs 17 residues. In germline, CDR1 is LGHNA, CDR2 YSLEER. The CDR3 region is CASSQVSSGGDTGELFF. DNA of the CDR3: TGCGCCAGCAGCCAAGTCAGTAGCGGGGGAGACACCGGGGAGCTGTTTTTT.

This clonotype was seen more than once but under ten times. The chain links TRBV28 to TRBJ2-2; D tentatively reads TRBD1 or TRBD2 (5 bases each). CDR1 and CDR2 (germline): MDHEN, SYDVKM. This CDR3 is built from 17 residues. Trimming took 2 bases from V and 4 from J, leaving 17 bases between them. Here the CDR3 DNA reads TGTGCCAGCAGTTTAGAGGCCCCCGGGACGGCCACCGGGGAGCTGTTTTTT. Protein: CASSLEAPGTATGELFF.

This clonotype was seen many times. This chain joins TRBV10-3 and TRBJ1-1; TRBD1 might be the D (5 bases). Trimming pared 2 bases from V and 0 bases from J, leaving 13 bases between. Germline CDR1 reads ENHRY; CDR2 reads SYGVKD. This CDR3 has 16 residues. The CDR3 here is CAISERDGAMNTEAFF. CDR3 DNA: TGTGCCATCAGTGAGCGGGACGGAGCGATGAACACTGAAGCTTTCTTT.

This chain links TRBV4-2 with TRBJ2-7; 9 nucleotides align to TRBD1. The CDR3 is 13 amino acids. Per the germline V gene, CDR1 is LGHNA and CDR2 is YNFKEQ. V was pared by 1 base and J by 5 bases, with 0 bases of the junction left unmatched. The DNA of the CDR3 is TGTGCCAGCAGCCAAGGGACAGGGGACGAGCAGTACGTC. Translated, it gives CASSQGTGDEQYV.

This clonotype was seen repeatedly, ten times or more. The chain joins TRBV28 to TRBJ2-1, with 9 bases fitting TRBD1. This CDR3 is built from 16 residues. After removal of 6 bases from V and 4 bases from J, the junction contained 10 bases not matched to a gene. The germline V gene has CDR1 MDHEN and CDR2 SYDVKM. CDR3 DNA sequence: TGTGCCAGCAGCTTGCCGGGACAGGGAGCGTACAATGAGCAGTTCTTC. This sequence encodes CASSLPGQGAYNEQFF. The whole variable domain, filled in from reference TRBV28 and TRBJ2-1, reads DVKVTQSSRYLVKRTGEKVFLECVQDMDHENMFWYRQDPGLGLRLIYFSYDVKMKEKGDIPEGYSVSREKKERFSLILESASTNQTSMYLCASSLPGQGAYNEQFFGPGTRLTVL.

This chain uses TRBV5-4 with TRBJ2-1, with TRBD2 matching 10 bases. The trim removed 5 bases at V and 8 bases at J, leaving 16 bases unmatched. The CDR3 contains 17 residues. Germline values: CDR1 SGHNT, CDR2 YYREEE (reference sequence). In DNA, the CDR3 is TGTGCCAGCAGTATCTCCATCAGCGGGGGGGATGTGGATGAGCAGTTCTTC. Its protein product is CASSISISGGDVDEQFF.

This chain connects TRBV4-1 to TRBJ1-4; D uncertain. From germline, CDR1 is MGHRA and CDR2 YSYEKL. This CDR3 has 12 amino acids. The V end was cut by 0 bases, the J end by 10 bases, with 6 bases between. This CDR3 is CASSQDGVKLFF. For the CDR3, the DNA is TGCGCCAGCAGCCAAGATGGGGTAAAACTGTTTTTT.

A few counts support this clonotype. The gene calls are TRBV6-1 and TRBJ2-7, with a weak D call TRBD1 (6 bases). V lost 1 base and J lost 2, with 6 bases in between. CDR3 length: 13 residues. From germline, CDR1 is MNHNS and CDR2 SASEGT. The CDR3 reads CASSEGDTYEQYF. The DNA of the CDR3 is TGTGCCAGCAGTGAAGGGGACACCTACGAGCAGTACTTC.

This clonotype occurred many times. The V call is TRBV7-6, the J call TRBJ1-5; D is unresolved. This CDR3 contains 14 residues. V gave up 1 base and J gave up 4 bases, with 8 bases separating them. The germline V gene has CDR1 SGHVS and CDR2 FNYEAQ. The CDR3 loop reads CASSLEISNQPQHF. The CDR3 bases are TGTGCCAGCAGCTTAGAGATCTCTAATCAGCCCCAGCATTTT.

The chain has TRBV10-3 and TRBJ1-3; D ambiguous. The germline gives CDR1 ENHRY, CDR2 SYGVKD. V lost 3 bases and J 0 bases, leaving 9 bases between the germline ends. This CDR3 has 15 amino acids. CDR3 in amino acids: CAISDWLSSGNTIYF. CDR3 bases: TGTGCCATCAGTGATTGGCTTTCCTCTGGAAACACCATATATTTT.

The chain has TRBV15 and TRBJ1-1; D may be TRBD1 (5 bases). Germline assignment: CDR1 LNHNV and CDR2 YYDKDF (reference sequence). The CDR3 contains 15 residues. Trimming took 3 bases from V and 2 from J, leaving 13 bases between them. The CDR3 protein is CATSRRRQGNTEAFF. DNA of the CDR3: TGTGCCACCAGCAGGCGACGGCAGGGCAACACTGAAGCTTTCTTT.

Ten or more counts support this clonotype. The chain recombines TRBV7-2 with TRBJ2-2, with 8 bases lining up with TRBD2. Germline V gene data show CDR1 as SGHTA and CDR2 as FQGNSA. The length of the CDR3 is 20 residues. The V segment lost 5 bases and the J segment 1 base; nucleotides outside the gene matches: 18. The CDR3: CASSIISRLGGLVNTGELFF. The CDR3 DNA is TGTGCCAGCAGCATTATTAGTAGATTAGGGGGACTAGTGAACACCGGGGAGCTGTTTTTT.